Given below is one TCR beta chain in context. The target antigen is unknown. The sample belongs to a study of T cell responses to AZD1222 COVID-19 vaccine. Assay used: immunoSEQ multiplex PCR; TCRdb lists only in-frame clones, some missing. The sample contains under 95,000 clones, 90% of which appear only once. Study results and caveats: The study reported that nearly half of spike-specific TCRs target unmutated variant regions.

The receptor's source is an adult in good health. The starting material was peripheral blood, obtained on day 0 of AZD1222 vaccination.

In DNA form, the CDR3 reads TGCAGTGGAGGGTACGACTATGGCTACACCTTC. It translates to CSGGYDYGYTF. The V gene is TRBV20-1, the J gene TRBJ1-2; no clear D. The CDR3 is 11 residues long. V lost 7 bases and J 3 bases, leaving 9 bases between the germline ends. Germline V CDR1 and CDR2: DFQATT, SNEGSKA (reference sequence).